This T cell receptor (beta chain) came from a study of blood T cell repertoires in COVID-19. Across the whole study: The analysed material was cDNA or gDNA that came from T cells, B-cell-depleted T cells, or PBMCs.

In the source study's methods: Amplification from reference gene primers served as the basis for estimated nucleated cell counts. Clones were read by immunoSEQ multiplex PCR, and TCRdb kept only the in-frame ones, dropping some. That table furnishes V, J and clone size, whereas the DNA furnished D and trimming. The sample holds roughly 250,000 clones, 70% to 85% seen once. The V and J ends lost 8 bases and 4 bases respectively, with 17 bases between them. This CDR3 is built from 15 residues. The germline gives CDR1 MNHEY, CDR2 SVGAGI. Seattle researchers signed up patients amid active infection and tracked them longitudinally.

The TCR was taken from a human donor with COVID-19, enrolled during active disease. The donor label of this sample is uncertain. Sequencing used peripheral blood. The rearrangement links TRBV6-5 to TRBJ1-4; D gene unclear. CDR3 DNA: TGTGCCAGCCTCCTTACCCCTACGAGTAATGAAAAACTGTTTTTT. Translation: CASLLTPTSNEKLFF.